Reported below is one TCR beta chain. The sample belongs to a study of PD-L1 blockade in urothelial cancer. Clones were sequenced by immunoSEQ multiplex PCR, and TCRdb holds only the in-frame ones, with some missing. The table lists 54,000 or so clones, roughly 82% of them singletons. Germline CDR1 is MNHEY and CDR2 is SVGAGI. The V end lost 3 bases, the J end lost 1 base, and 15 bases lay between the germline ends. The CDR3 length is 16 residues. Time point indicated: pretreatment peripheral blood. The clonotype was recovered from a man aged 45-65 years with urothelial cancer. The source material was PBMCs, sampled around atezolizumab (anti-PD-L1) treatment. The chain couples TRBV6-5 to TRBJ1-1, with a possible D match to TRBD1 (5 bases). In DNA form, the CDR3 reads TGTGCCAGCAGTTATATTCTGGGGCGCTCGAACACTGAAGCTTTCTTT. This gives the protein CASSYILGRSNTEAFF.